Each of the 26 T cell receptor beta chains below was sequenced from the same sample in a study of cytomegalovirus exposure and HLA in healthy donors. This PCR relied on a set of 60 Vbeta primers and 13 Jbeta primers. Produced via immunoSEQ multiplex PCR; TCRdb's table is partial and in-frame only. The sample consists of 90,000 to 130,000 clones, about 80% of them appearing once. The specimen sequenced was PBMCs. The receptors come from a woman in her sixties or seventies in good health and CMV-seropositive.

The rearrangement joins TRBV5-1 to TRBJ2-5; 10 bases are shared with TRBD2. Germline loops: CDR1 SGHRS, CDR2 YFSETQ. With V trimmed by 4 bases and J by 3 bases, 3 bases remained unmatched. The length of the CDR3 is 14 residues. Here the CDR3 reads CASSAGLAEETQYF. In DNA, the CDR3 is TGCGCCAGCAGCGCCGGACTAGCGGAAGAGACCCAGTACTTC.

The chain carries TRBV5-4 and TRBJ2-1; 7 nucleotides align to TRBD1. V shed 4 bases, J shed 8 bases, and the junction held 9 bases outside the gene matches. This CDR3 spans 14 amino acids. Per the germline V gene, CDR1 is SGHNT and CDR2 is YYREEE (reference sequence). CDR3 in DNA: TGTGCCAGCAGCGGAACCCGGGACAGCTATGAGCAGTTCTTC. It encodes CASSGTRDSYEQFF.

This clone was recorded a few times. This sequence joins TRBV6-6 and TRBJ1-3; possible D gene TRBD1, 5 bases. The CDR3 is 14 residues long. The V and J ends lost 4 bases and 4 bases respectively, with 11 bases between them. Germline lookup yields CDR1 MNHNY and CDR2 SVGAGI (reference sequence). Here the CDR3 reads CASSSQGGGNTIYF. In DNA, the CDR3 is TGTGCCAGCAGTTCTCAGGGAGGCGGAAACACCATATATTTT.

This chain joins TRBV27 and TRBJ2-1; D uncertain. The CDR3 is 14 residues long. The germline V gene has CDR1 MNHEY and CDR2 SMNVEV (reference sequence). V was trimmed by 5 bases and J by 6 bases, leaving 14 bases between them. The CDR3 region has the DNA TGTGCCAGCAGTGGGTTTGGAGTAGCCAATGAGCAGTTCTTC. It encodes CASSGFGVANEQFF.

The rearrangement uses TRBV5-4 and TRBJ2-7; 13 bases align to TRBD2. The V gene end was trimmed by 4 bases and the J gene end by 4 bases; junction bases not matched to a gene: 5. The CDR3 extends over 15 amino acids. Germline CDR1 SGHNT, CDR2 YYREEE (reference sequence). The CDR3, as DNA: TGTGCCAGCAGCAAAGGACTAGCGGGAGTTTACGAGCAGTACTTC. Its protein product is CASSKGLAGVYEQYF.

This chain joins TRBV19 and TRBJ2-1, with 9 bases matching TRBD2. Germline V gene data show CDR1 as LNHDA and CDR2 as SQIVND (reference sequence). This CDR3 contains 18 residues. V shed 1 base and J 8 bases; nucleotides not matched to a gene: 15. Here the CDR3 reads CASSIVPPGLAFVDEQFF. The CDR3 DNA reads as TGTGCCAGTAGTATAGTTCCCCCCGGACTAGCGTTTGTCGATGAGCAGTTCTTC.

V is TRBV9 and J is TRBJ2-2, with D possibly being TRBD2 (6 bases). The V gene's germline CDR1 is SGDLS and CDR2 YYNGEE. V was clipped by 4 bases and J by 3 bases, with 16 bases between them. The CDR3 runs 16 residues. The CDR3 region has the DNA TGTGCCAGCAGCCAGACCGGGGGATCGGACACCGGGGAGCTGTTTTTT. Its protein is CASSQTGGSDTGELFF.

A remark on this clone: This sample includes further DNA sequences coding for the same CDR3. The rearrangement uses TRBV29-1 and TRBJ2-7; possible D gene TRBD2, 5 bases. The length of the CDR3 is 12 residues. Germline V lookup: CDR1 SQVTM, CDR2 ANQGSEA. V lost 4 bases and J lost 0, with 7 bases in between. CDR3 in amino acids: CSVGTSSYEQYF. For the CDR3, the DNA is TGCAGCGTTGGGACTTCCTCCTACGAGCAGTACTTC.

The V gene is TRBV9, the J gene TRBJ2-1; TRBD1 matches 7 bases. V trimming: 10 bases; J trimming: 7 bases; junction bases outside the gene matches: 17. This CDR3 is built from 15 residues. Germline V lookup: CDR1 SGDLS, CDR2 YYNGEE. The CDR3 DNA reads TGTGCCTCTACCCAGGGGGAGCGGCTAAGAAATGAGCAGTTCTTC. Protein: CASTQGERLRNEQFF.

The chain recombines TRBV6-6 with TRBJ2-7; 9 nucleotides align to TRBD2. Unmatched junction bases numbered 7, after V lost 5 bases and J lost 2 bases. This CDR3 is 15 amino acids long. Germline loops: CDR1 MNHNY, CDR2 SVGAGI (reference sequence). The CDR3 coding sequence is TGTGCCAGCAGTGGGGGTCGCGGGAGGGCCTACGAGCAGTACTTC. This translates into CASSGGRGRAYEQYF.

The V gene is TRBV6-5, the J gene TRBJ1-5, with TRBD1 matching 10 bases. The germline V gene has CDR1 MNHEY and CDR2 SVGAGI. This CDR3 is built from 15 residues. Unmatched junction bases numbered 7, after V lost 5 bases and J lost 6 bases. CDR3 sequence: CASSVGQGEGQPQHF. CDR3 DNA: TGTGCCAGCAGTGTCGGACAGGGGGAAGGTCAGCCCCAGCATTTT.

This chain links TRBV10-3 with TRBJ1-3, with 8 bases that match TRBD1. Germline V gene lookup returns CDR1 ENHRY and CDR2 SYGVKD. V lost 4 bases, J lost 1 base, and 15 bases stayed unmatched. The CDR3 totals 19 residues. The CDR3 sequence: CAISVLPGQGGMSGNTIYF. In DNA form, the CDR3 reads TGTGCCATCAGTGTCCTACCCGGACAGGGAGGTATGTCTGGAAACACCATATATTTT.

The chain couples TRBV2 to TRBJ2-1, with 7 positions matching TRBD2. The J segment lost 1 base and the V segment lost 6 bases, leaving 6 bases of the junction unmatched. Looked up from germline, CDR1 is SNHLY and CDR2 is FYNNEI. This CDR3 spans 15 amino acids. CDR3 region: CASSLPGGSYNEQFF. CDR3 sequence (DNA): TGTGCCAGCAGCCTACCGGGAGGATCCTACAATGAGCAGTTCTTC.

This chain joins TRBV7-2 and TRBJ1-2; D remains unclear. The CDR3 has 13 amino acids. V lost 2 bases and J lost 7, with 11 bases in between. Germline values: CDR1 SGHTA, CDR2 FQGNSA. CDR3 sequence (DNA): TGTGCCAGCAGCTTACCAATTATGAGTGGCTACACCTTC. Residues: CASSLPIMSGYTF.

This clone was observed a handful of times. This rearrangement joins TRBV6-5 to TRBJ2-1, with TRBD2 identical over 15 bases. The CDR3 is 15 residues long. CDR1 and CDR2 (germline): MNHEY, SVGAGI. The trim removed 4 bases at V and 10 bases at J, leaving 5 bases unmatched. Here the CDR3 DNA reads TGTGCCAGCAGTTGGACTAGCGGGAGGGGTAGAGAGCAGTTCTTC. Translation gives CASSWTSGRGREQFF.

This chain links TRBV6-4 with TRBJ2-3; 10 nucleotides agree with TRBD2. The V gene's germline CDR1 is MRHNA and CDR2 SNTAGT. This CDR3 has 17 residues. V was pared by 6 bases and J by 1 base, with 10 bases of the junction left unmatched. Written as DNA, the CDR3 is TGTGCCAGCAGCATGGGGAGACTAGCGGGCTGCACAGATACGCAGTATTTT. As protein: CASSMGRLAGCTDTQYF.

As DNA, the CDR3 is TGTGCCAGCAGCGTAGTGGGGTACCCTAATCCTAGCGGGGAGTACAATGAGCAGTTCTTC. Residues: CASSVVGYPNPSGEYNEQFF. The rearrangement uses TRBV9 and TRBJ2-1; 9 bases map to TRBD2. Germline V CDR1 and CDR2: SGDLS, YYNGEE. V was pared by 0 bases and J by 4 bases, with 17 bases of the junction left unmatched. The CDR3 covers 20 residues.

V and J are TRBV5-4 and TRBJ2-7; no clear D. Per germline, CDR1 SGHNT and CDR2 YYREEE (reference sequence). V was shortened by 2 bases and J by 4 bases, with 7 bases between the two germline ends. The CDR3 totals 12 residues. The CDR3 loop reads CASSLDTYEQYF. In DNA, the CDR3 is TGTGCCAGCAGCTTAGACACGTACGAGCAGTACTTC.

This sequence joins TRBV4-2 and TRBJ2-5; a possible D gene is TRBD2 (5 bases). There are 14 residues in the CDR3. V was clipped by 4 bases and J by 1 base, with 10 bases between them. Germline-derived CDR1 and CDR2 are LGHNA and YNFKEQ. The CDR3 nucleotides read TGTGCCAGCAGCCCCGGACTCGGCCAAGAGACCCAGTACTTC. It specifies CASSPGLGQETQYF.

This clone was detected only once. This chain uses TRBV7-2 with TRBJ1-1, with TRBD1 identical over 7 bases. Looked up from germline, CDR1 is SGHTA and CDR2 is FQGNSA. The ends lost 5 bases at V and 11 bases at J; junction bases unmatched: 23. CDR3 length: 17 amino acids. The CDR3 spells CASSRQGGGYGGGSAFF. The DNA of the CDR3 is TGTGCCAGCAGCCGTCAGGGGGGCGGGTATGGCGGAGGGTCTGCTTTCTTT.

The V and J genes are TRBV30 and TRBJ2-7, with 8 positions matching TRBD1. V shed 4 bases, J shed 2 bases, and the junction held 4 bases outside the gene matches. CDR1 and CDR2 (germline): GTSNPN, SVGIG (reference sequence). This CDR3 spans 13 amino acids. CDR3 amino acids: CAWTRDRTYEQYF. In nucleotides, the CDR3 is TGTGCCTGGACCCGGGACAGGACCTACGAGCAGTACTTC. Combining the CDR3 with reference TRBV30 and TRBJ2-7 gives the whole variable domain SQTIHQWPATLVQPVGSPLSLECTVEGTSNPNLYWYRQAAGRGLQLLFYSVGIGQISSEVPQNLSASRPQDRQFILSSKKLLLSDSGFYLCAWTRDRTYEQYFGPGTRLTVT.

This clone was seen more than once but under ten times. V usage is TRBV5-1 and J usage is TRBJ1-4; D gene uncertain. V lost 1 base and J lost 8, with 15 bases in between. This CDR3 spans 15 amino acids. The V gene's germline CDR1 is SGHRS and CDR2 YFSETQ. This chain's CDR3 is CASSLSRGSREKLFF. CDR3 nucleotides: TGCGCCAGCAGCTTGAGTCGGGGATCGCGGGAAAAACTGTTTTTT.

The chain combines TRBV21-1 with TRBJ2-7; the listed D gene, TRBD2, was not tested against the DNA. TRBV21-1 is a recognized pseudogene. CDR3 length equals 17 residues. The CDR3 region is CASSKGTSGRGSYEQYF. In nucleotides, the CDR3 is TGTGCCAGCAGCAAAGGTACTAGCGGGAGAGGCTCGTACGAGCAGTACTTC.

This chain connects TRBV27 to TRBJ2-3, with 8 bases lining up with TRBD2. Germline V CDR1 and CDR2: MNHEY, SMNVEV (reference sequence). V lost 6 bases and J lost 6; bases outside the gene matches: 20. The CDR3 length is 18 residues. The DNA for the CDR3 is TGTGCCAGCAGCCATCGGGGTAGACCGGGACTAGTGTTGGATACGCAGTATTTT. Translation gives CASSHRGRPGLVLDTQYF.

V usage is TRBV7-8 and J usage is TRBJ1-5, with 7 positions matching TRBD1. The junction had 9 bases not matched to a gene; V was cut back by 5 bases and J by 5 bases. Looked up from germline, CDR1 is SGHVS and CDR2 is FQNEAQ. The CDR3 spans 15 residues. The CDR3 DNA reads as TGTGCCAGCAGCCCGGTCGGGGACAGACATCAGCCCCAGCATTTT. This gives the protein CASSPVGDRHQPQHF.

The chain combines TRBV19 with TRBJ2-4, with TRBD2 matching 12 bases. The CDR3 is 16 amino acids. V lost 5 bases to trimming and J lost 2 bases; unmatched junction nucleotides: 4. Per the germline V gene, CDR1 is LNHDA and CDR2 is SQIVND (reference sequence). CDR3 in DNA: TGTGCCAGTAGTGAAACTAGCGGGAGGCCCAAAAACATTCAGTACTTC. Amino acids: CASSETSGRPKNIQYF.